The 6 T cell receptor beta chains in this list originate from one sample, sequenced in a study of Graves' ophthalmopathy and Graves' hyperthyroidism. RNA transcripts provided the template for amplifying TCR beta CDR3 regions. First-round RT-PCR employed HTBI primers, with a second-round multiplex PCR after it. Using its own MiXCR run on the multiplex PCR reads, TCRdb lists one record per CDR3 protein. The sample shows approximately 1.2 million distinct CDR3 sequences, about 35% of them seen only once. The material sequenced was peripheral blood or thyroid tissue (not recorded which). The receptors stem from an adult man with Graves' hyperthyroidism.

The chain joins TRBV7-9 to TRBJ2-2; perhaps TRBD2 as D (6 bases). Germline V gives CDR1 SEHNR, CDR2 FQNEAQ (reference sequence). There are 15 residues in the CDR3. The V gene lost 5 bases and the J gene lost 1 base, with 11 bases spanning the gap. This CDR3 is CASSDEAGNTGELFF. The DNA of the CDR3 is TGTGCCAGCAGCGACGAAGCGGGGAACACCGGGGAGCTGTTTTTT. The variable domain in full, with the rest retrieved from reference TRBV7-9 and TRBJ2-2, is DTGVSQNPRHKITKRGQNVTFRCDPISEHNRLYWYRQTLGQGPEFLTYFQNEAQLEKSRLLSDRFSAERPKGSFSTLEIQRTEQGDSAMYLCASSDEAGNTGELFFGEGSRLTVL.

In its sample, this clonotype was seen many times. The chain joins TRBV9 to TRBJ2-7, with 9 bases matching TRBD1. This CDR3 region has 15 residues. V was clipped by 2 bases and J by 0 bases; unmatched bases: 3. CDR1 is SGDLS and CDR2 is YYNGEE in the germline V gene. Written as DNA, the CDR3 is TGTGCCAGCAGCGTGGGACAGGGTTTCTCCTACGAGCAGTACTTC. Protein sequence: CASSVGQGFSYEQYF.

This rearrangement joins TRBV5-6 to TRBJ1-1; a possible D gene is TRBD1 (5 bases). CDR1 SGHDT and CDR2 YYEEEE come from the germline V gene. CDR3 size: 14 residues. The V gene lost 4 bases and the J gene lost 3 bases, with 13 bases spanning the gap. CDR3 region: CASSPGQTDTEAFF. In nucleotides, the CDR3 is TGTGCCAGCAGCCCGGGCCAGACAGACACTGAAGCTTTCTTT. Drawing the rest from reference TRBV5-6 and TRBJ1-1, the complete variable domain is DAGVTQSPTHLIKTRGQQVTLRCSPKSGHDTVSWYQQALGQGPQFIFQYYEEEERQRGNFPDRFSGHQFPNYSSELNVNALLLGDSALYLCASSPGQTDTEAFFGQGTRLTVV.

There are many counts of this clonotype. The chain is built from TRBV20-1 and TRBJ2-6; the D gene is possibly TRBD2 (5 bases). Trimming cost V 0 bases and J 1 base, with 10 bases left between them. The germline V gene encodes CDR1 DFQATT and CDR2 SNEGSKA (reference sequence). The CDR3 length is 16 residues. The CDR3 DNA follows: TGCAGTGCTAGAGATAACGAGGGTTCTGGGGCCAACGTCCTGACTTTC. It is translated as CSARDNEGSGANVLTF.

The rearrangement links TRBV7-2 to TRBJ2-7; 12 bases map to TRBD1. Germline V gives CDR1 SGHTA, CDR2 FQGNSA. The CDR3 has 15 residues. The trim removed 5 bases at V and 6 bases at J, leaving 8 bases unmatched. In DNA form, the CDR3 reads TGTGCCAGCAGCCGTCCCGGGACAGGGGGCTTCGAGCAGTACTTC. Protein product: CASSRPGTGGFEQYF.

This clonotype came up a few times. This chain uses TRBV12-3 or TRBV12-4 with TRBJ2-5; 7 bases are shared with TRBD2. V shed 7 bases, J shed 9 bases, and the junction held 29 bases outside the gene matches. CDR3 length equals 19 residues. CDR3 nucleotides: TGTGCCAGCACGCCGAGCGACTGGAAGCGGGACTTTAGTTCGCTGTCCCAGTACTTC. It codes for CASTPSDWKRDFSSLSQYF.